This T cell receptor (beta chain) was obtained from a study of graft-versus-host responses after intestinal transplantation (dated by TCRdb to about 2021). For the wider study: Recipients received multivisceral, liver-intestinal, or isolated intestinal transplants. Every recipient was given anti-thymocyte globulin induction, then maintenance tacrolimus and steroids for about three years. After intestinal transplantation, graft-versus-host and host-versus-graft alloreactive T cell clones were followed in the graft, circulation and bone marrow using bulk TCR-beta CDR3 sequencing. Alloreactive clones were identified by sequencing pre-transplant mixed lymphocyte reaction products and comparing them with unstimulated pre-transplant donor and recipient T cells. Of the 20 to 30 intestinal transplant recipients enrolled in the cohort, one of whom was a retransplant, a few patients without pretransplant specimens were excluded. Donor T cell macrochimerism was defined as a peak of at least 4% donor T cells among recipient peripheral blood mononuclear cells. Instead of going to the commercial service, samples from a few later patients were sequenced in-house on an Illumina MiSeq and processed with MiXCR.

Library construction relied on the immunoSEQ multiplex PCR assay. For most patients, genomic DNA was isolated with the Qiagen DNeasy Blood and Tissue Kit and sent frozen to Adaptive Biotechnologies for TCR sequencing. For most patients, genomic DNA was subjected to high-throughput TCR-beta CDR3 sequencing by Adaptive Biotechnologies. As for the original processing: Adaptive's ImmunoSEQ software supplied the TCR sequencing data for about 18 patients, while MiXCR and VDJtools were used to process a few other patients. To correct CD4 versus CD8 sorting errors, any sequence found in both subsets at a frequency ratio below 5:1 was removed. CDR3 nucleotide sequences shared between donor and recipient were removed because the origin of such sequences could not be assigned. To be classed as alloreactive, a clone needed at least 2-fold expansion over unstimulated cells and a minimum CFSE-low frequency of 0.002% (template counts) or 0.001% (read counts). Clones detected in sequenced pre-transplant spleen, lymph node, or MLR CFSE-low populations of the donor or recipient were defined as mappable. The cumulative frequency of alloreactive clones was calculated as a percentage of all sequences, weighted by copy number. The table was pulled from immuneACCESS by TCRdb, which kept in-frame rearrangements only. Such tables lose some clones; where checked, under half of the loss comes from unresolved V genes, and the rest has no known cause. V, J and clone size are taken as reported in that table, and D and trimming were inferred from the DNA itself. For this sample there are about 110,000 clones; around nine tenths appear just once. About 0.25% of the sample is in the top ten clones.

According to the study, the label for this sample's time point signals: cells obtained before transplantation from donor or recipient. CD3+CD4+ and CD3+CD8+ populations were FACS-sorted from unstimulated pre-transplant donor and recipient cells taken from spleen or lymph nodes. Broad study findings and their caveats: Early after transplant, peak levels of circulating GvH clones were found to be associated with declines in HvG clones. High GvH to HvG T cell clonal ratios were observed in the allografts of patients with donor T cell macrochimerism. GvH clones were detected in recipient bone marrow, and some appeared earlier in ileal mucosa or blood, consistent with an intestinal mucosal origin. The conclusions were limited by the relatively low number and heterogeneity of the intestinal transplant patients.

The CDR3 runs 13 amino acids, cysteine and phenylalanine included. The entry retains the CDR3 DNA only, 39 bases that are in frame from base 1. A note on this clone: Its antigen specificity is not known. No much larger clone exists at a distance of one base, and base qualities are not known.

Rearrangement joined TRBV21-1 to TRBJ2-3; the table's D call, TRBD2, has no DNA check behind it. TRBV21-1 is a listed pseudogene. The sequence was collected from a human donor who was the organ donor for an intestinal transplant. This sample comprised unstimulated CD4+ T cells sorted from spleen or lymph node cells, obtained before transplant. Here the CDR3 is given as CASRQRVADTQYF. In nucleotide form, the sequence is TGTGCCAGCAGACAGCGGGTCGCAGATACGCAGTATTTT.